A selection of T cell receptor beta chains follows, all from one sample in a study of shared clonotypes between healthy human individuals. This table comes from immunoSEQ multiplex PCR, and its TCRdb copy is limited to in-frame clones, with some not included. The sample shows about 1,900,000 clones, about 95% of them seen only once. What was sequenced was naive CD8+ T cells sorted from blood. The receptors come from a man younger than 35 in good health. The CDR3 runs from the conserved cysteine through the conserved F or W. The D gene is left open where the match is weak. The listing skips clone size in some rows; elsewhere it reads once, few, many or a size class.

CDR3nt: TGTGCCAGCAGTCCTCGGGGGGCCTCCTACGAGCAGTACTTC
CDR3aa: CASSPRGASYEQYF
j_gene: TRBJ2-7
v_gene: TRBV27
d_gene: -
abundance: -

CDR3nt: TGTGCCAGCAGTCGGGACCTCGCAGATACGCAGTATTTT
CDR3aa: CASSRDLADTQYF
j_gene: TRBJ2-3
v_gene: TRBV7-9
d_gene: -
abundance: -

CDR3nt: TGTGCCAGCAGCTTATCACTAGGTTACGAGCAGTACTTC
CDR3aa: CASSLSLGYEQYF
j_gene: TRBJ2-7
v_gene: TRBV7-2
d_gene: -
abundance: -

CDR3nt: TGTGCCAGCAGCACAGGCCCCCAGGAAGAGACCCAGTACTTC
CDR3aa: CASSTGPQEETQYF
j_gene: TRBJ2-5
v_gene: TRBV28
d_gene: -
abundance: -

CDR3nt: TGTGCCAGCAGCGCAGGGCAGGGGAGAAATTTCTACGAGCAGTACTTC
CDR3aa: CASSAGQGRNFYEQYF
j_gene: TRBJ2-7
v_gene: TRBV7-9
d_gene: -
abundance: -

CDR3nt: TGTGCCAGCAGTTACTCCGGGACGGACTACGAGCAGTACTTC
CDR3aa: CASSYSGTDYEQYF
j_gene: TRBJ2-7
v_gene: TRBV6-6
d_gene: -
abundance: -

CDR3nt: TGTGCCAGCAGCTTAGAGGGGGCGCCCTTTGGGTTCTTC
CDR3aa: CASSLEGAPFGFF
j_gene: TRBJ2-1
v_gene: TRBV11-2
d_gene: -
abundance: -

CDR3nt: TGTGCCAGCAGTTTCCGCGGCAGATCCTCCTATGGCTACACCTTC
CDR3aa: CASSFRGRSSYGYTF
j_gene: TRBJ1-2
v_gene: TRBV27
d_gene: -
abundance: -

CDR3nt: TGTGCCAGTAGTATGCGGGACAGGGTTGGCTCCTACGAGCAGTACTTC
CDR3aa: CASSMRDRVGSYEQYF
j_gene: TRBJ2-7
v_gene: TRBV19
d_gene: TRBD1
abundance: -

CDR3nt: TGCGCCAGCAGCCAAGATACGGGAGTGGGCTACAATGAGCAGTTCTTC
CDR3aa: CASSQDTGVGYNEQFF
j_gene: TRBJ2-1
v_gene: TRBV4-3
d_gene: -
abundance: -

CDR3nt: TGTGCCAGCAGTGGAATACGGACAGCCATGAACACTGAAGCTTTCTTT
CDR3aa: CASSGIRTAMNTEAFF
j_gene: TRBJ1-1
v_gene: TRBV2
d_gene: -
abundance: -

CDR3nt: TGTGCCAGCAGCGTACTGGCGGGGACCTACAATGAGCAGTTCTTC
CDR3aa: CASSVLAGTYNEQFF
j_gene: TRBJ2-1
v_gene: TRBV9
d_gene: -
abundance: -

CDR3nt: TGTGCCAGCAGCCCCCGGGAGACAGCCTACACAGATACGCAGTATTTT
CDR3aa: CASSPRETAYTDTQYF
j_gene: TRBJ2-3
v_gene: TRBV11-1
d_gene: -
abundance: -

CDR3nt: TGCGCCAGCAGGAAGGACAGGGCGGAGACCCAGTACTTC
CDR3aa: CASRKDRAETQYF
j_gene: TRBJ2-5
v_gene: TRBV10-2
d_gene: TRBD1
abundance: -

CDR3nt: TGCGCCAGCAGCCAAGTCGGGTCGGCTAACTATGGCTACACCTTC
CDR3aa: CASSQVGSANYGYTF
j_gene: TRBJ1-2
v_gene: TRBV4-3
d_gene: -
abundance: -

CDR3nt: TGCGCCAGCAGCGACCGGGACAGGGTGTACAATGAGCAGTTCTTC
CDR3aa: CASSDRDRVYNEQFF
j_gene: TRBJ2-1
v_gene: TRBV4-1
d_gene: TRBD1
abundance: once

CDR3nt: TGTGCCAGCAGTGAAAGAGACGAGATGAACACTGAAGCTTTCTTT
CDR3aa: CASSERDEMNTEAFF
j_gene: TRBJ1-1
v_gene: TRBV6-1
d_gene: -
abundance: once

CDR3nt: TGTGCCAGTAGTCCGGGGGTGGGACCCGATGGCTACACCTTC
CDR3aa: CASSPGVGPDGYTF
j_gene: TRBJ1-2
v_gene: TRBV19
d_gene: -
abundance: once

CDR3nt: TGTGCCACAACGGGGGACAGGGGCCCAAAGGGGTATGGCTACACCTTC
CDR3aa: CATTGDRGPKGYGYTF
j_gene: TRBJ1-2
v_gene: TRBV19
d_gene: TRBD1
abundance: -

CDR3nt: TGCAGCGTTGTTGACAGAGGGACTAACTATGGCTACACCTTC
CDR3aa: CSVVDRGTNYGYTF
j_gene: TRBJ1-2
v_gene: TRBV29-1
d_gene: -
abundance: -

CDR3nt: TGTGCCAGCAGCTCGGTCTCCTACAATGAGCAGTTCTTC
CDR3aa: CASSSVSYNEQFF
j_gene: TRBJ2-1
v_gene: TRBV5-6
d_gene: -
abundance: -

CDR3nt: TGTGCCAGCAGCTTAGGATCAAATGAAAAACTGTTTTTT
CDR3aa: CASSLGSNEKLFF
j_gene: TRBJ1-4
v_gene: TRBV13
d_gene: -
abundance: -

CDR3nt: TGTGCCAGCAGCTTATGGGGAGAAGAGACCCAGTACTTC
CDR3aa: CASSLWGEETQYF
j_gene: TRBJ2-5
v_gene: TRBV7-9
d_gene: -
abundance: -

CDR3nt: TGTGCCAGCAGACTACCAGGGGAAAGGAGGGTGAACACTGAAGCTTTCTTT
CDR3aa: CASRLPGERRVNTEAFF
j_gene: TRBJ1-1
v_gene: TRBV28
d_gene: -
abundance: -

CDR3nt: TGTGCCAGCAGCCCCCTTCGGGCAGGGGGTCAAGAGACCCAGTACTTC
CDR3aa: CASSPLRAGGQETQYF
j_gene: TRBJ2-5
v_gene: TRBV7-9
d_gene: TRBD1
abundance: -

CDR3nt: TGTGCCAGCAGCGTCCTCAGGGGGATTCGCGGCACAGATACGCAGTATTTT
CDR3aa: CASSVLRGIRGTDTQYF
j_gene: TRBJ2-3
v_gene: TRBV11-2
d_gene: TRBD1
abundance: once

CDR3nt: TGCGCCAGCAGCCTAGTAACGACAGGGCCAATGAACACTGAAGCTTTCTTT
CDR3aa: CASSLVTTGPMNTEAFF
j_gene: TRBJ1-1
v_gene: TRBV4-1
d_gene: TRBD1
abundance: -

CDR3nt: TGTGCCAGCAGCGCCGTACTAGCGGGAGGGTATGAGCAGTTCTTC
CDR3aa: CASSAVLAGGYEQFF
j_gene: TRBJ2-1
v_gene: TRBV9
d_gene: TRBD2
abundance: -

CDR3nt: TGTGCCAGCAGCTTACCCCCCCCCAGGAACACTGAAGCTTTCTTT
CDR3aa: CASSLPPPRNTEAFF
j_gene: TRBJ1-1
v_gene: TRBV7-8
d_gene: -
abundance: once

CDR3nt: TGCAGCGTTGCGGGACAGGGGGCGTCCTACGAGCAGTACTTC
CDR3aa: CSVAGQGASYEQYF
j_gene: TRBJ2-7
v_gene: TRBV29-1
d_gene: TRBD1
abundance: -

CDR3nt: TGTGCCAGCAGCTTTCGACTAGCGGGGGACTTCTTCGACACAGATACGCAGTATTTT
CDR3aa: CASSFRLAGDFFDTDTQYF
j_gene: TRBJ2-3
v_gene: TRBV7-8
d_gene: TRBD2
abundance: once

CDR3nt: TGTGCCAGCCTCAGTAGGTGGGACGAGCAGTACTTC
CDR3aa: CASLSRWDEQYF
j_gene: TRBJ2-7
v_gene: TRBV6-6
d_gene: -
abundance: -

CDR3nt: TGTGCCTGGAGTCCTCGGGTGGATTCTGGAAACACCATATATTTT
CDR3aa: CAWSPRVDSGNTIYF
j_gene: TRBJ1-3
v_gene: TRBV30
d_gene: -
abundance: -

CDR3nt: TGTGCCAGCGGGCCAGGGGTCGGAACCGGAGAGCAGTACTTC
CDR3aa: CASGPGVGTGEQYF
j_gene: TRBJ2-7
v_gene: TRBV28
d_gene: -
abundance: -

CDR3nt: TGTGCCTGGAACCCAGCGGGAGAGCTCTACGAGCAGTACTTC
CDR3aa: CAWNPAGELYEQYF
j_gene: TRBJ2-7
v_gene: TRBV30
d_gene: TRBD2
abundance: -

CDR3nt: TGTGCCAGCAGCGTTTTAGCGGGAGGGGTGACAGATACGCAGTATTTT
CDR3aa: CASSVLAGGVTDTQYF
j_gene: TRBJ2-3
v_gene: TRBV7-8
d_gene: TRBD2
abundance: -

CDR3nt: TGTGCTAGCAGCCCCGGGACGGGGAACACCGGGGAGCTGTTTTTT
CDR3aa: CASSPGTGNTGELFF
j_gene: TRBJ2-2
v_gene: TRBV7-7
d_gene: -
abundance: -

CDR3nt: TGTGCCAGCAGTGAAGCTGAACAGGCTCAACTCTATGGCTACACCTTC
CDR3aa: CASSEAEQAQLYGYTF
j_gene: TRBJ1-2
v_gene: TRBV2
d_gene: -
abundance: -

CDR3nt: TGTGCCAGCAGTGAAGGTTTGCCTCTAGCGGGGATATACGAGCAGTACTTC
CDR3aa: CASSEGLPLAGIYEQYF
j_gene: TRBJ2-7
v_gene: TRBV6-1
d_gene: TRBD2
abundance: -

CDR3nt: TGTGCCAGCAGCCCCCCCGGGACGGGGAACACTGAAGCTTTCTTT
CDR3aa: CASSPPGTGNTEAFF
j_gene: TRBJ1-1
v_gene: TRBV5-6
d_gene: -
abundance: -

CDR3nt: TGTGCCAGCAGCCCTGACAGGGGAAACTATGGCTACACCTTC
CDR3aa: CASSPDRGNYGYTF
j_gene: TRBJ1-2
v_gene: TRBV13
d_gene: TRBD1
abundance: -

CDR3nt: TGTGCCAGTAGTATCGGGACTCCCGGGCGCAATGAGCAGTTCTTC
CDR3aa: CASSIGTPGRNEQFF
j_gene: TRBJ2-1
v_gene: TRBV19
d_gene: -
abundance: -

CDR3nt: TGCGCCAGCAGCTTGGTGGAGGGGGCTTTAGCCAAAAACATTCAGTACTTC
CDR3aa: CASSLVEGALAKNIQYF
j_gene: TRBJ2-4
v_gene: TRBV5-1
d_gene: -
abundance: -

CDR3nt: TGTGCCAGCAGTGAAGCGGCCCCGTGGGGGAACTTC
CDR3aa: CASSEAAPWGNF
j_gene: TRBJ2-5
v_gene: TRBV6-1
d_gene: -
abundance: -

CDR3nt: TGTGCCAGCAGTCCCCGGGATCCTCAGGGTGGCTACACCTTC
CDR3aa: CASSPRDPQGGYTF
j_gene: TRBJ1-2
v_gene: TRBV6-5
d_gene: -
abundance: -

CDR3nt: TGTGCCAGCAGCTCCGACAGGAATGAGCAGTTCTTC
CDR3aa: CASSSDRNEQFF
j_gene: TRBJ2-1
v_gene: TRBV7-9
d_gene: -
abundance: once

CDR3nt: TGTGCCAGCACTGAATCCGCGAACACCGGGGAGCTGTTTTTT
CDR3aa: CASTESANTGELFF
j_gene: TRBJ2-2
v_gene: TRBV11-2
d_gene: -
abundance: -

CDR3nt: TGTGCCAGCCGCCCGCTAGTTGAACTTCGTGATGAGCAGTTCTTC
CDR3aa: CASRPLVELRDEQFF
j_gene: TRBJ2-1
v_gene: TRBV27
d_gene: -
abundance: -

CDR3nt: TGTGCCAGCAGTTCCAGGGCAGCCGCTGAAGCTTTCTTT
CDR3aa: CASSSRAAAEAFF
j_gene: TRBJ1-1
v_gene: TRBV28
d_gene: -
abundance: once

CDR3nt: TGCAGCGTTTTCTCTGGAAACACCATATATTTT
CDR3aa: CSVFSGNTIYF
j_gene: TRBJ1-3
v_gene: TRBV29-1
d_gene: -
abundance: -

CDR3nt: TGTGCCAGCAGCCTAGGTTTTCGCACTGAAGCTTTCTTT
CDR3aa: CASSLGFRTEAFF
j_gene: TRBJ1-1
v_gene: TRBV7-2
d_gene: -
abundance: -

CDR3nt: TGTGCCAGCAGCCCCCTCCCCAAAGGAAATGAAAAACTGTTTTTT
CDR3aa: CASSPLPKGNEKLFF
j_gene: TRBJ1-4
v_gene: TRBV7-2
d_gene: -
abundance: once

CDR3nt: TGTGCCAGCAGCCTTCTTAGCGGGGGGGAGAATACGCAGTATTTT
CDR3aa: CASSLLSGGENTQYF
j_gene: TRBJ2-3
v_gene: TRBV6-5
d_gene: TRBD2
abundance: -

CDR3nt: TGTGCCAGCAGGCTAGGGGGGTACGGTTCACCCCTCCACTTT
CDR3aa: CASRLGGYGSPLHF
j_gene: TRBJ1-6
v_gene: TRBV27
d_gene: -
abundance: -

CDR3nt: TGTGCCAGCAGTTTAGATTTGTCCGGACAGGAGACCTACAATGAGCAGTTCTTC
CDR3aa: CASSLDLSGQETYNEQFF
j_gene: TRBJ2-1
v_gene: TRBV28
d_gene: TRBD1
abundance: -

CDR3nt: TGTGCCACCAGCAGAGAACCAGGTTCCTTGAATTACGAGCAGTACTTC
CDR3aa: CATSREPGSLNYEQYF
j_gene: TRBJ2-7
v_gene: TRBV15
d_gene: -
abundance: -

CDR3nt: TGTGCCAGCAGCCCATTAAGGGGCGTGAAGGAAAAACTGTTTTTT
CDR3aa: CASSPLRGVKEKLFF
j_gene: TRBJ1-4
v_gene: TRBV6-5
d_gene: -
abundance: -

CDR3nt: TGTGCCAGCAGCGCGATATTCGAGTCCTACGAGCAGTACTTC
CDR3aa: CASSAIFESYEQYF
j_gene: TRBJ2-7
v_gene: TRBV7-9
d_gene: -
abundance: -